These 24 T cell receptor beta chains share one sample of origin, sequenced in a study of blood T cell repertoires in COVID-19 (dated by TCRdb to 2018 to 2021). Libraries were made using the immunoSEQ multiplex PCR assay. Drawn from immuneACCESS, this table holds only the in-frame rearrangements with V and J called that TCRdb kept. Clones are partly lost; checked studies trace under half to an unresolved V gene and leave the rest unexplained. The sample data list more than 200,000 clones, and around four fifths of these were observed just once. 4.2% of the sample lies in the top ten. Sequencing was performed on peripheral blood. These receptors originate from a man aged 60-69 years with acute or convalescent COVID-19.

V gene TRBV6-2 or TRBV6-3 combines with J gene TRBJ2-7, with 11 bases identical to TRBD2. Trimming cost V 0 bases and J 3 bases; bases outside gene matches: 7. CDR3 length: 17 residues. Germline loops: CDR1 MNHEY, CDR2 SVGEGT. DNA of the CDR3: TGTGCCAGCAGTTACTCGAAAGAACTAGCGGGAGACTACGAGCAGTACTTC. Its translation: CASSYSKELAGDYEQYF.

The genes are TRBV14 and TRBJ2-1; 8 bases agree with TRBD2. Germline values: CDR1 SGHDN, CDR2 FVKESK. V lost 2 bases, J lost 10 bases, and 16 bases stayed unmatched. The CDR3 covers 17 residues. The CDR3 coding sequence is TGTGCCAGCAGCCAAAGGTCCCACGGGAGGGGTCGGAGGGAGCAGTTCTTC. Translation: CASSQRSHGRGRREQFF.

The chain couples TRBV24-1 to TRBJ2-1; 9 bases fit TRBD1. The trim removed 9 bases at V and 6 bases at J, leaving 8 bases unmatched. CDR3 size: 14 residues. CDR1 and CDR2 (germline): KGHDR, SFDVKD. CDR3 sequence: CATPGQGISNEQFF. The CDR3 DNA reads TGTGCCACCCCGGGACAGGGAATAAGCAATGAGCAGTTCTTC.

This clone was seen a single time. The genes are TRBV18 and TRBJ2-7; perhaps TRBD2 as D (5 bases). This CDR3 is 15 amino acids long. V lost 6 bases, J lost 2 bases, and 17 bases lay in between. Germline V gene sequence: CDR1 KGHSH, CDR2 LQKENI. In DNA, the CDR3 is TGTGCCAGCTCTCACTACCGGGATGGCACCTACGAGCAGTACTTC. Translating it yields CASSHYRDGTYEQYF.

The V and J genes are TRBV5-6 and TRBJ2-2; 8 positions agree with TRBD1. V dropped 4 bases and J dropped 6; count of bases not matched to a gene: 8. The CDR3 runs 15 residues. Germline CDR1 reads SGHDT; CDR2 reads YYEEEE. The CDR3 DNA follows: TGTGCCAGCAGCATGGACAGGGTAGACGCCGGGGAGCTGTTTTTT. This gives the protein CASSMDRVDAGELFF.

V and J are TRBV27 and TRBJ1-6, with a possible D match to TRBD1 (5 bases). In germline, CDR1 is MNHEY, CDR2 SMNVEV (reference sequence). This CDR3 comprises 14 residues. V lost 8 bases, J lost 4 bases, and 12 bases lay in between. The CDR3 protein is CASSNRLYNSPLHF. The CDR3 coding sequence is TGTGCCAGCTCTAACAGGTTGTATAATTCACCCCTCCACTTT.

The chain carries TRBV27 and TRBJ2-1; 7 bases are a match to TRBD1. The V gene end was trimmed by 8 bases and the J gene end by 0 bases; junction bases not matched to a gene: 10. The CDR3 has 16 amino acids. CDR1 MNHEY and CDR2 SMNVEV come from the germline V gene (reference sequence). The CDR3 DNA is TGTGCCAGCCATTCTGGGACAGTTAGCTCCTACAATGAGCAGTTCTTC. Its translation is CASHSGTVSSYNEQFF.

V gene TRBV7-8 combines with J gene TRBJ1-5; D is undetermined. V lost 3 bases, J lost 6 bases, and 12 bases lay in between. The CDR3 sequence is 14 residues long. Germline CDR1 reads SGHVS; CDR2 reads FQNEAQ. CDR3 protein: CASSFGLGGQPQHF. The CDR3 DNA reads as TGTGCCAGCAGCTTCGGACTCGGAGGTCAGCCCCAGCATTTT.

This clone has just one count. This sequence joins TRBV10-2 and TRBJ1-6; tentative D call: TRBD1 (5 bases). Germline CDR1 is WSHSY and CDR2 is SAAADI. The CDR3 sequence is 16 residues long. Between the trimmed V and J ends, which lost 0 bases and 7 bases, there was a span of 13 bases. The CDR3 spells CASSESFGGENSPLHF. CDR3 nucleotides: TGCGCCAGCAGTGAGTCATTTGGGGGGGAGAATTCACCCCTCCACTTT.

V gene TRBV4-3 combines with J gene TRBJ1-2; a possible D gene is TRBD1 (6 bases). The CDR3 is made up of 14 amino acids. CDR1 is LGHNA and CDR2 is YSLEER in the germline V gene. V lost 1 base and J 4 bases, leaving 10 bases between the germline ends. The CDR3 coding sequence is TGCGCCAGCAGCCAAGTACAGGGCGGCTATGGCTACACCTTC. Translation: CASSQVQGGYGYTF.

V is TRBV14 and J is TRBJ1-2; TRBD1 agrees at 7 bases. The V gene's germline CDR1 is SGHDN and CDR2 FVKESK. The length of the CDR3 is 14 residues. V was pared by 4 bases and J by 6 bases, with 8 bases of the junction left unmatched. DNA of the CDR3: TGTGCCAGCAGCCTCCAATTCCAGGGGGATGGCTACACCTTC. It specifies CASSLQFQGDGYTF.

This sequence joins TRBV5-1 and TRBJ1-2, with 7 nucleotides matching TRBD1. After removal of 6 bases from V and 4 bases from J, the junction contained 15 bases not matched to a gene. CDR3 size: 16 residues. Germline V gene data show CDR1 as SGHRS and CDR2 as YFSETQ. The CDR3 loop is CASNLGIGTAPYGYTF. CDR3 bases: TGCGCCAGCAATTTGGGGATCGGGACAGCGCCCTATGGCTACACCTTC.

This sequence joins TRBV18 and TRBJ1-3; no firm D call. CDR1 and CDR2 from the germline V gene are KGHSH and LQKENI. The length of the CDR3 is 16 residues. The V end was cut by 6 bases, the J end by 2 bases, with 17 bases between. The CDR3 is CASSTSDIRAGNTIYF. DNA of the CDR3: TGTGCCAGCTCGACCTCAGACATCCGCGCTGGAAACACCATATATTTT.

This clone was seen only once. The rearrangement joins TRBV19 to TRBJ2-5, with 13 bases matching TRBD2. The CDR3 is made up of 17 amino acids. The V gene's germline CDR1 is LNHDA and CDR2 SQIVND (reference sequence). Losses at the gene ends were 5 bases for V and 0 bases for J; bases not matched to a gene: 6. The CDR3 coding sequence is TGTGCCAGTAGTCCCCGGACTAGCGGGAGTCACCAAGAGACCCAGTACTTC. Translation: CASSPRTSGSHQETQYF.

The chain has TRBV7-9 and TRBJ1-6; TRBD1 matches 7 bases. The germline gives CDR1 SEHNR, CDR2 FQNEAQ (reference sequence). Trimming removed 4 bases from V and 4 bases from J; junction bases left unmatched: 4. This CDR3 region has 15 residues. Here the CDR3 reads CASSSPGQYNSPLHF. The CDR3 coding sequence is TGTGCCAGCAGCTCGCCGGGACAGTATAATTCACCCCTCCACTTT.

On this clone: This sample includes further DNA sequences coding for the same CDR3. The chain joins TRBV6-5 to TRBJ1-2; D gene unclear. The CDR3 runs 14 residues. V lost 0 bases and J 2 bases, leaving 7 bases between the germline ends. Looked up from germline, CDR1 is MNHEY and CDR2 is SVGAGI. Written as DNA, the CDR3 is TGTGCCAGCAGTTACTCGGGAGGGAACTATGGCTACACCTTC. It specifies CASSYSGGNYGYTF.

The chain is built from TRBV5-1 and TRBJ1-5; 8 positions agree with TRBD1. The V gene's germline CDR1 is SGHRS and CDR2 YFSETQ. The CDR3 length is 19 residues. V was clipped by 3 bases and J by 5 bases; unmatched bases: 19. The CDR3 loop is CASSSRTGCPIQQYQPQHF. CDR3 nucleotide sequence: TGCGCCAGCAGCTCACGGACAGGGTGCCCCATTCAACAATATCAGCCCCAGCATTTT.

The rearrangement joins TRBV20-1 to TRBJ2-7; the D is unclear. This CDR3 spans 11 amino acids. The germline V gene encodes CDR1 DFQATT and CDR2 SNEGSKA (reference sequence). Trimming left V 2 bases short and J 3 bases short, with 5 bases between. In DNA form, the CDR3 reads TGCAGTGCTAGAATAGACTACGAGCAGTACTTC. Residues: CSARIDYEQYF.

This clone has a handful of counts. CDR3 protein: CASSPRREGGYTF. In nucleotides, the CDR3 is TGTGCCAGCAGCCCTCGGAGGGAGGGCGGCTACACCTTC. The V gene is TRBV5-4, the J gene TRBJ1-2, with unresolved D. V lost 4 bases, J lost 8 bases, and 15 bases lay in between. Germline assignment: CDR1 SGHNT and CDR2 YYREEE (reference sequence). The CDR3 contains 13 residues.

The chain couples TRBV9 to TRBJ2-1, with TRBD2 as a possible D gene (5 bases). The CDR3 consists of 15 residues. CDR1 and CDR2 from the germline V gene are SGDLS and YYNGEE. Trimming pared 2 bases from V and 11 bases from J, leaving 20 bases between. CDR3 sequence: CASSVWKASPSQQFF. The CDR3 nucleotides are TGTGCCAGCAGCGTCTGGAAGGCTAGCCCCTCCCAGCAGTTCTTC.

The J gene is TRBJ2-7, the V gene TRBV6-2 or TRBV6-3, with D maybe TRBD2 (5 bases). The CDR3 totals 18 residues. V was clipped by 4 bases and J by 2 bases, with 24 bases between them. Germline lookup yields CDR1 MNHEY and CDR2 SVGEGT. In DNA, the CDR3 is TGTGCCAGCAGTTTACCTCCCGGGGTACAGACTGAACCCTACGAGCAGTACTTC. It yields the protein CASSLPPGVQTEPYEQYF.

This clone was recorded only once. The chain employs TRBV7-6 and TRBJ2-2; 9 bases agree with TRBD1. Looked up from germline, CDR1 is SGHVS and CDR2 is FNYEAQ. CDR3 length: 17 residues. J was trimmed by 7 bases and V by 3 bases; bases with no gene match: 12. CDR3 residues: CASSFETGQGGYGELFF. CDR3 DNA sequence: TGTGCCAGCAGCTTTGAGACGGGACAGGGAGGATACGGGGAGCTGTTTTTT.

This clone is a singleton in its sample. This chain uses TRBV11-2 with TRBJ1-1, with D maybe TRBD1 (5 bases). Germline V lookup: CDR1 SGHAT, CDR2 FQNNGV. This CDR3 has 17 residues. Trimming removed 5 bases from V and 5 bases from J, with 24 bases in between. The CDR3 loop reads CASSPAGSGLPGTEAFF. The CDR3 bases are TGTGCCAGCAGCCCAGCGGGTTCGGGACTCCCGGGGACTGAAGCTTTCTTT.

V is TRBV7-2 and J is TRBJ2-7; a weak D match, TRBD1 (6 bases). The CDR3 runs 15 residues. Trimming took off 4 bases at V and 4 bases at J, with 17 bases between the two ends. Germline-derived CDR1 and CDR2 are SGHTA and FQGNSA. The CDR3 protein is CASSSPQGIGYEQYF. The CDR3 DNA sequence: TGTGCCAGCAGCTCTCCTCAGGGGATCGGGTACGAGCAGTACTTC.